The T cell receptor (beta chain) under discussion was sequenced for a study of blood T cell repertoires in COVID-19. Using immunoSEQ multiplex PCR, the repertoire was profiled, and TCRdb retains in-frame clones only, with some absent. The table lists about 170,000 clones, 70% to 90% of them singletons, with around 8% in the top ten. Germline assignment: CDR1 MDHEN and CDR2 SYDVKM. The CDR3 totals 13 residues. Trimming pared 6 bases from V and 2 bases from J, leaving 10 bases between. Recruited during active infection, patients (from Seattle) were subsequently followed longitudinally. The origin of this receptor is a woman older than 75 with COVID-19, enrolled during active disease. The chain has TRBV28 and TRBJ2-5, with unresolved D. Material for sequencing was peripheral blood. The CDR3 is CASSRGPQETQYF. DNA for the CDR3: TGTGCCAGCAGCCGAGGTCCTCAAGAGACCCAGTACTTC. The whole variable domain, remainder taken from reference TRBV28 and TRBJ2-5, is DVKVTQSSRYLVKRTGEKVFLECVQDMDHENMFWYRQDPGLGLRLIYFSYDVKMKEKGDIPEGYSVSREKKERFSLILESASTNQTSMYLCASSRGPQETQYFGPGTRLLVL.